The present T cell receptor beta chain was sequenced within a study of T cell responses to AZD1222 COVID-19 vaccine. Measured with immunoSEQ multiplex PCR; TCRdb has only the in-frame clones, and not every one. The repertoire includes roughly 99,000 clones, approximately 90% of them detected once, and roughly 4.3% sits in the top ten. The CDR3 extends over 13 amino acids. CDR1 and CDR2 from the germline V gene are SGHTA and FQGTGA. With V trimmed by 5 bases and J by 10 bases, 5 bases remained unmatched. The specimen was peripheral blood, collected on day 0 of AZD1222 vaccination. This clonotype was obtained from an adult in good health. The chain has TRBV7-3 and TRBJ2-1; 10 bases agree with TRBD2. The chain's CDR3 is CASSPRTSGEQFF. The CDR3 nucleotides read TGTGCCAGCAGCCCCCGGACTAGCGGAGAGCAGTTCTTC.